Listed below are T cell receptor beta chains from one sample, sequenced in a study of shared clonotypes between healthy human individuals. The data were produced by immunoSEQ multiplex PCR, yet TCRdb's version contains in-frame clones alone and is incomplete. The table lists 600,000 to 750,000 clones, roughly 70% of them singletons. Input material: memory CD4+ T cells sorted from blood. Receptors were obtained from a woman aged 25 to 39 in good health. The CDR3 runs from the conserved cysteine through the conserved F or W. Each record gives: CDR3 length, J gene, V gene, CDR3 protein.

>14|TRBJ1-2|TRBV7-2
CASSLGQPDYGYTF
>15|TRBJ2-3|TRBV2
CASSLAGTLTDTQYF
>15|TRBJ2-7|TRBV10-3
CAISGRTSGSYEQYF
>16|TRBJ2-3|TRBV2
CASTPQLAGVTDTQYF
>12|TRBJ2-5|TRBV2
CASRPGLETQYF
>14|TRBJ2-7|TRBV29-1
CSAGITIPPVEQYF
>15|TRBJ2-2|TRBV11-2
CASSPLVRASGELFF
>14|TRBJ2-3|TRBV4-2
CASSQEGHTDTQYF
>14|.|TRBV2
CASSSQGGFYEQYF
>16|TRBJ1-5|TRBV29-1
CSVATGGPGRNQPQHF
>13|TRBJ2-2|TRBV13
CASSLRSTGELFF
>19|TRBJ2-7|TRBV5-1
CASSGTGLAGGPTSAEQYF
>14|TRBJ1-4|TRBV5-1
CASSFQGTNEKLFF
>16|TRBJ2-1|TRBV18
CASSSTSGRGYNEQFF
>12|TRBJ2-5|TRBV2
CASSVSKETQYF
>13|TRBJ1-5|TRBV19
CASSIARNQPQHF
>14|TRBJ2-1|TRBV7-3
CASSSGQPPNEQFF
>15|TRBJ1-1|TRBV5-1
CASSLGGVGSTEAFF
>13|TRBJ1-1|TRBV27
CASSFQGTAEAFF
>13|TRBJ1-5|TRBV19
CASSASFNQPQHF
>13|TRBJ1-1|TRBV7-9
CASSFEQGAAAFF
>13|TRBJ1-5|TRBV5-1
CASSLEGYQPQHF
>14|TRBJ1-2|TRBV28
CASSLGARVDGYTF
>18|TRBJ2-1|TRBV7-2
CASSLGRWGTSSYNEQFF
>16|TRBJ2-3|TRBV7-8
CASSLEVVRPTHTQYF
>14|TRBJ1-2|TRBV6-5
CASSGTAPNYGYTF
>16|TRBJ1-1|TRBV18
CASSPSVQGANTEAFF
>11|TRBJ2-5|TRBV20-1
CSARKSETQYF
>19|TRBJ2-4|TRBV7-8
CASSSSGAILAGVKNIQYF
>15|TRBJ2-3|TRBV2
CASSPTSGSWDTQYF
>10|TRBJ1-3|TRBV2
CASIGNTIYF
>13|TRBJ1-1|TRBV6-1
CASSEFFRWGAFF
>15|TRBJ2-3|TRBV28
CASFPPAGEADTQYF
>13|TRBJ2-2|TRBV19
CASSSRVPGELFF
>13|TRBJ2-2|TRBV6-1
CASTAGDTGELFF
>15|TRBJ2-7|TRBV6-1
CASSEARALYYEQYF
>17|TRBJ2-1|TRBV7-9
CASSLWAQIGGVDEQFF
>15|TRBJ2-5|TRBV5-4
CASSARVAGGLTQYF
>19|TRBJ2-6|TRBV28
CASSFRRWPPASGANVLTF
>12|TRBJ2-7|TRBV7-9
CASSLVPYEQYF
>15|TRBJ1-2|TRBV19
CASREPGALNYGYTF
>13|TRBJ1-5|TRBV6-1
CASRRSVNQPQHF
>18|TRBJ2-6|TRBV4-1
CASSQVRAGPSGANVLTF
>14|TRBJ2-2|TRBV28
CASSLDRGTGELFF
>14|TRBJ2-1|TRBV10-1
CASSRSSGSNEQFF
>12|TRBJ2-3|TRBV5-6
CASSYQGSTQYF
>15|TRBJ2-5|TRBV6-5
CASTATWGFQETQYF